This TCR beta chain originates from a study of shared clonotypes between healthy human individuals (dated by TCRdb to 2020 to 2021). At the level of the whole study: The cohort included a few men and a couple of women between 18 and 49 years of age. Per donor, three plates each were used for CD4 naive and CD4 memory, two for CD8 naive, and one for CD8 memory. To estimate repertoire size and how much clonotypes are shared between individuals, the study performed deep sequencing of blood TCR repertoires from 4 to 6 healthy adults. To increase sequencing depth and limit assay-specific biases, different laboratories used diverse techniques to prepare libraries and sequence TCR repertoires. Each donor's leukapheresis produced roughly between roughly 0.9 and 8.9 billion PBMCs. Points the paper makes about the study in general: Because the study included only a small number of donors, the genetic and exposure-history diversity represented was limited. Based on pairwise subsampling, the degree of clonotype sharing among donors was expected to be affected by sequencing depth. Even with the large sequencing depth, rarefaction of the sorted-subset datasets indicated that sequencing was incomplete. Sampling was limited to blood, and TCR repertoires in tissue likely differ from TCR repertoires in blood. Clonotypes shared by all four sorted-subset donors showed higher generation probabilities than non-shared clonotypes. Naive subsets generally had larger estimated clonotype richness than memory subsets did. Around 5.4% of naive CD4, around 4% of naive CD8, approximately 2.2% of memory CD4, and around 0.42% of memory CD8 clonotypes were shared across several donors.

In the germline V gene (reference sequence), CDR1 corresponds to GTSNPN and CDR2 to SVGIG. The CDR3 covers 13 residues, taking in both the cysteine and the phenylalanine. The sequence is cut down to CDR3 DNA, 39 bases in frame from base 1. Relative to germline, V is missing 2 bases and J is missing 6 bases, with 4 bases of the junction outside any gene match. CD8 naive samples were obtained by positive selection for CCR7 among CD45RO-negative cells, yielding a CD45RA+CCR7+ population from which TemRA cells were excluded. The donors were healthy, HIV-negative adults who had no recently reported acute infections or vaccinations. Every donor was a Caucasian adult living in Nashville, Tennessee, USA. Blood was collected by leukapheresis, and PBMCs were isolated by Ficoll-Histopaque density gradient centrifugation and then cryopreserved in liquid nitrogen vapor phase. Analytical flow cytometry was used to check the purity and quantity of every magnetically sorted T cell population. From each sorted fraction, genomic DNA was isolated and quantified by UV absorbance on a Nanodrop 2000c.

About this clone: This receptor's antigen is unknown. Base qualities are not provided; no much larger clone lies one nucleotide away.

TCR CDR3 regions were amplified from genomic DNA by multiplex PCR using the deep immunoSEQ assay. Genomic DNA extracted from each cell subset was distributed evenly over all wells of several immunoSEQ 96-well plates, and each plate served as one replicate. Each replicate PCR for sorted subsets received around 210 ng genomic DNA, equal to tens of thousands of T cell genomes. Purified libraries were measured with a Qubit 3.0 fluorometer, size-checked on a Bioanalyzer 2100, and measured again with the KAPA Library Quantification kit. Every immunoSEQ 96-well plate was sequenced on a separate single-read 150-cycle Illumina NextSeq 550 flow cell. The authors' pipeline ran thus. Because only junctional sequences without quality scores were contained in the immunoSEQ output, filtering matching that applied to full-length reads could not be performed. To assign V/J genes and CDR3, sequences were annotated against IMGT germline references using PyIR, a Python wrapper for IgBLAST v1.9. Reads were removed for weak V/J assignments (E-value above 1e-6), missing CDR3, stop codons, out-of-frame junctions, or ambiguous translated residues. A V3J clonotype was defined by an identical inferred V gene, J gene, and CDR3 amino acid sequence. The percentage overlap between two repertoires was calculated by dividing the number of shared unique clonotypes by the size of the smaller repertoire. RTK rarefaction, the Chao1 estimator, and Recon v2.1 estimates of unobserved clonotypes were used to assess repertoire richness. OLGA was used to compute generation probabilities for all TCRbeta clonotypes that the gDNA method yielded from several donors. The table was pulled from immuneACCESS by TCRdb, which kept in-frame rearrangements only. Such tables lose some clones; where checked, under half of the loss comes from unresolved V genes, and the rest has no known cause. V and J calls and clone size are those listed in that table; D and trimming were worked out from the DNA. Across this sample there are a few hundred thousand clones, with less than 97% seen only once. The ten largest clones add up to 0.095% to 0.12% of the sample.

Recombination joined TRBV30 with TRBJ1-2; 9 bases in the middle match TRBD1. This clonotype originated in a woman in her 30s in good health. Sample: naive CD8+ T cells sorted from blood. What this sample's cell subset or site label stands for: CD45RA+CCR7+. The CDR3 region has the sequence CAWSTGGKNGYTF. The DNA sequence reads TGTGCCTGGAGTACAGGGGGCAAGAATGGCTACACCTTC.